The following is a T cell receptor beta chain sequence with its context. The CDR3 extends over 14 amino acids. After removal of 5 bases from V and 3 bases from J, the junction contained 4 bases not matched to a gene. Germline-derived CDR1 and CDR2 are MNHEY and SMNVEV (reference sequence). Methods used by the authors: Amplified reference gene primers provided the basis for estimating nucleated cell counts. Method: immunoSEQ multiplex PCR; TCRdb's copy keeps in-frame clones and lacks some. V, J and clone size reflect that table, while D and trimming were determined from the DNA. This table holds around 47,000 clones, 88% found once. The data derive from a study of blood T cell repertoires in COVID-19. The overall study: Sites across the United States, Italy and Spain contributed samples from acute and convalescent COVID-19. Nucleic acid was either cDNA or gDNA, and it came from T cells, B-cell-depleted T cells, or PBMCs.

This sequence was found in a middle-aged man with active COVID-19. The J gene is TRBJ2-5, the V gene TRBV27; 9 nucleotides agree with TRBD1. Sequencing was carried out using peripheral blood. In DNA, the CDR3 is TGTGCCAGCAGTGCCCGGGACAGGGAAGAGACCCAGTACTTC. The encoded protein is CASSARDREETQYF.